This T cell receptor beta chain was documented in a study of monozygotic twins with inflammatory bowel disease. Starting material for each TCR library was around 3.5 ug of total RNA. One entry per CDR3 protein, without DNA, is what TCRdb gives after re-calling the 5' RACE reads. Its table lists about 170,000 distinct CDR3 sequences. Study-wide findings and caveats: Lower sharing of clonotypes with other individuals was seen in IBD patients than in healthy twins. This was most marked in patients showing signs of disease activity.

The CDR3 loop spans 15 amino acids. CDR1 MNHNS and CDR2 SASEGT come from the germline V gene. Concerning this clonotype: The antigen remains unidentified.

The receptor was isolated from a human donor with ulcerative colitis or Crohn's disease, or a healthy co-twin of an affected twin (not recorded which). Sequenced material: blood. V gene TRBV6-1 combines with J gene TRBJ2-3; TCRdb's D gene call, TRBD1, goes unchecked for lack of DNA. The CDR3 protein is CASSRDRGRTDTQYF.